The rows below give T cell receptor beta chains drawn from one sample of a study of regulatory T cells in long-lasting Graves disease. TCRdb reprocessed the multiplex PCR reads via MiXCR and lists one record per CDR3 protein. The data show about 560,000 distinct CDR3 sequences, 15% to 20% seen once. These same data were also listed under a study on T cells in Graves' hyperthyroidism and ophthalmopathy.

The material sequenced was peripheral blood mononuclear cells (PBMCs), taken at new diagnosis, from a patient treated with antithyroid drugs. These TCRs come from a man aged 18 to 29 with Graves disease. Both conserved end residues are part of each CDR3. The D gene is left open where the match is weak. Size tells how often a clone was seen (once, few, many) or the class of an expanded clone, and some rows leave it out.

V	size	D	J	DNA	CDR3
TRBV12-3/TRBV12-4	many	.	TRBJ1-2	TGTGCCAGCAGTTTAAAGCAGGGGATAGTTGCCTATGGCTACACCTTC	CASSLKQGIVAYGYTF
TRBV5-1	many	.	TRBJ2-3	TGCGCCAGCAGAGCCGGAATGGATACGCAGTATTTT	CASRAGMDTQYF
TRBV7-2	many	.	TRBJ2-1	TGTGCCAGCAGCTTACTCTCGGTAGAGCAGTTCTTC	CASSLLSVEQFF
TRBV7-7	many	.	TRBJ2-5	TGTGCTAGCAGCAGAGGGACACCAGTGGTGGAGACCCAGTACTTC	CASSRGTPVVETQYF
TRBV7-9	many	.	TRBJ2-7	TGTGCCAGCAGCTTTACAGGGAGTGAGCAGTACTTC	CASSFTGSEQYF
TRBV6-2/TRBV6-3	.	.	TRBJ2-2	TGTGCCAGCAGCCTCGGGCGAGGACCCGGGGAGCTGTTTTTT	CASSLGRGPGELFF
TRBV5-1	many	TRBD2	TRBJ2-7	TGCGCCAGCAGCCTCCTTTTCAGCGGGAACGCCTACGAGCAGTACTTC	CASSLLFSGNAYEQYF
TRBV11-2	.	TRBD2	TRBJ2-2	TGTGCCAGCAGCCCCGGGGGGGGGAACACCGGGGAGCTGTTTTTT	CASSPGGGNTGELFF
TRBV6-1	many	TRBD1	TRBJ2-7	TGTGCCAGCAGTCAAAGTAAGACAGGGTATTACGAGCAGTACTTC	CASSQSKTGYYEQYF
TRBV5-6	.	TRBD1	TRBJ1-1	TGTGCCAGCATGGGGGACAGAAACACTGAAGCTTTCTTT	CASMGDRNTEAFF
TRBV18	many	TRBD1	TRBJ2-1	TGTGCCAGCTCACCACAGACAGGGGAGAGTGAGCAGTTCTTC	CASSPQTGESEQFF
TRBV4-1	many	TRBD1	TRBJ2-7	TGCGCCAGCAGCCAAGAACAGGGGTCCTACGAGCAGTACTTC	CASSQEQGSYEQYF
TRBV20-1	few	.	TRBJ2-5	TGCAGTGCTCTCACCAGGGGAGGAGAGACCCAGTACTTC	CSALTRGGETQYF
TRBV2	many	.	TRBJ2-2	TGTGCCAGCAGGGTAACACGGACGAACACCGGGGAGCTGTTTTTT	CASRVTRTNTGELFF
TRBV5-1	few	TRBD2	TRBJ2-3	TGCGCCAGCAGCTTCGCGACTAGCGGATCTACAGATACGCAGTATTTT	CASSFATSGSTDTQYF
TRBV5-1	many	.	TRBJ2-1	TGCGCCAGCAGCTCCTTAGGACACTCAGGAAATTACAATGAGCAGTTCTTC	CASSSLGHSGNYNEQFF
TRBV7-9	few	TRBD2	TRBJ2-2	TGTGCCAGCAGCTTAGGGACTAGCGGGCCCGGGGAGCTGTTTTTT	CASSLGTSGPGELFF
TRBV2	.	.	TRBJ2-7	TGTGCCAGCAGGGGGGACCTCTACGAGCAGTACTTC	CASRGDLYEQYF
TRBV20-1	many	.	TRBJ2-1	TGCAGTGCTATGGGGGGGGCGGGTACCTACAATGAGCAGTTCTTC	CSAMGGAGTYNEQFF
TRBV12-3/TRBV12-4	few	.	TRBJ2-3	TGTGCCAGCAGCCAAACAGGGTACGGCACAGATACGCAGTATTTT	CASSQTGYGTDTQYF
TRBV7-3	few	.	TRBJ2-1	TGTGCCAGCAGCTTAACGGCTCAGTCCGAGCAGTTCTTC	CASSLTAQSEQFF
TRBV20-1	few	.	TRBJ1-1	TGCAGTGCTAGAGATGGCACAGCGGGGACTGAAGCTTTCTTT	CSARDGTAGTEAFF
TRBV28	.	.	TRBJ2-2	TGTGCCAGCAGTTTTGTGTCAGGGTCCGGGGAGCCGTTTTTT	CASSFVSGSGEPFF
TRBV4-1	.	TRBD1	TRBJ1-5	TGCGCCAGCAGCCATGTACAGGGGTCCACTCAGCCCCAGCATTTT	CASSHVQGSTQPQHF
TRBV20-1	few	.	TRBJ1-5	TGCAGTGCTAGAGATCGGGAGGACGTGGGATTCAGACAGCCCCAGCATTTT	CSARDREDVGFRQPQHF
TRBV19	.	TRBD1	TRBJ1-5	TGTGCCAGTGGCGGGACAGGGGGTCAGCCCCAGCATTTT	CASGGTGGQPQHF
TRBV11-2	many	.	TRBJ1-2	TGTGCCAGCAGCCAGGGAAGGACTACTAACTATGGCTACACCTTC	CASSQGRTTNYGYTF
TRBV27	many	.	TRBJ1-6	TGTGCCAGCAGCTGGGTCTATAATTCACCCCTCCACTTT	CASSWVYNSPLHF
TRBV14	.	.	TRBJ2-1	TGTGCCAGCAGCCTTCAGGGGGGACCCCTCAATGAGCAGTTCTTC	CASSLQGGPLNEQFF
TRBV12-3/TRBV12-4	many	TRBD1	TRBJ2-7	TGTGCCAGCAGTCCCCAGTCCGGGACAGGGTCCTACGAGCAGTACTTC	CASSPQSGTGSYEQYF
TRBV6-2/TRBV6-3	few	.	TRBJ1-2	TGTGCCAGCAGTGCCTCCGGGGCACCGAACTATGGCTACACCTTC	CASSASGAPNYGYTF
TRBV4-1	.	.	TRBJ1-5	TGCGCCAGCAGCGAAAGGGCCGGGGATCAGCCCCAGCATTTT	CASSERAGDQPQHF
TRBV6-1	.	TRBD1	TRBJ2-1	TGTGCCAGCAGTGGGGGACAGGGATGGTTCAATGAGCAGTTCTTC	CASSGGQGWFNEQFF
TRBV13	few	TRBD1	TRBJ2-5	TGTGCCAGCAGTTGGACAGGCCAAGAGACCCAGTACTTC	CASSWTGQETQYF
TRBV27	many	.	TRBJ1-2	TGTGCCAGCAGTCCCTACAGGGATAAAGCACACAACTATGGCTACACCTTC	CASSPYRDKAHNYGYTF
TRBV3-1	few	TRBD2	TRBJ2-3	TGTGCCAGCAGCCAATCTAGCGGGAGGAACACAGATACGCAGTATTTT	CASSQSSGRNTDTQYF
TRBV20-1	few	TRBD2	TRBJ2-4	TGCAGTGCTACGCGCGCGGGAGTAATTGGAAACATTCAGTACTTC	CSATRAGVIGNIQYF
TRBV2	.	.	TRBJ1-4	TGTGCCAGCAGTGTGGCCGATGAAAAACTGTTTTTT	CASSVADEKLFF
TRBV11-2	many	TRBD2	TRBJ2-1	TGTGCCAGCAGCTTAGAGCTCAGCGGGAGTAGGAGGAATGAGCAGTTCTTC	CASSLELSGSRRNEQFF
TRBV6-1	.	TRBD1	TRBJ1-5	TGTGCCAGCAGTGGGGGACAGGGAGGGAAGGGCAATCAGCCCCAGCATTTT	CASSGGQGGKGNQPQHF
TRBV6-9	.	.	TRBJ2-7	TGTGCCAGCAGTTACGGGAGCGCGAGCTTGGTCGAGCAGTACTTC	CASSYGSASLVEQYF